A selection of T cell receptor beta chains follows, all from one sample in a study of shared clonotypes between healthy human individuals. Produced via immunoSEQ multiplex PCR; TCRdb's table is partial and in-frame only. The sample includes millions of clones, just over 90% of them seen just once. The sequencing input was naive CD4+ T cells from PBMCs. The receptors were sampled from a man between 18 and 35 years old in good health. Some clones in this sample may be carry-over from other donors' samples. The CDR3 runs from the conserved cysteine through the conserved F or W. The D gene is left open where the match is weak. Size values are once, few and many counts, or a class for expanded clones, and some rows have none.

size,V,J,D,CDR3,DNA
NA,TRBV11-3,TRBJ1-1,TRBD1,CASSQDRGNTEAFF,TGTGCCAGCAGCCAAGACAGGGGGAACACTGAAGCTTTCTTT
NA,TRBV28,TRBJ1-2,NA,CASSPISFYGYTF,TGTGCCAGCAGTCCGATCTCATTCTATGGCTACACCTTC
NA,TRBV7-3,TRBJ2-5,NA,CASSLWDRRETQYF,TGTGCCAGCAGCTTATGGGATCGGCGTGAGACCCAGTACTTC
NA,TRBV7-2,TRBJ2-1,TRBD2,CASSFLGLARNEQFF,TGTGCCAGCAGCTTCCTAGGACTAGCCAGGAATGAGCAGTTCTTC
NA,TRBV5-1,TRBJ2-7,NA,CASSLEGHYYEQYF,TGCGCCAGCAGCTTGGAGGGACACTACTACGAGCAGTACTTC
NA,TRBV6-4,TRBJ1-1,NA,CASSQGWSTEAFF,TGTGCCAGCAGTCAGGGATGGAGCACTGAAGCTTTCTTT
NA,TRBV18,TRBJ1-1,NA,CASSPTAPAGDTEAFF,TGTGCCAGCTCACCTACAGCCCCGGCGGGGGACACTGAAGCTTTCTTT
NA,TRBV6-5,TRBJ1-1,NA,CASSYQAGMNTEAFF,TGTGCCAGCAGTTACCAGGCAGGGATGAACACTGAAGCTTTCTTT
NA,TRBV5-8,TRBJ2-1,NA,CASSSHISGLYNEQFF,TGTGCCAGCAGCTCCCATATTAGCGGCTTATACAATGAGCAGTTCTTC
NA,TRBV7-3,TRBJ1-1,NA,CASSLTGTEAFF,TGTGCCAGCAGCTTAACAGGGACTGAAGCTTTCTTT
NA,TRBV29-1,TRBJ2-7,NA,CSVAQAGTPYEQYF,TGCAGCGTTGCCCAGGCCGGGACACCCTACGAGCAGTACTTC
NA,TRBV11-3,TRBJ2-5,TRBD2,CASSLGLAGGPTGETQYF,TGTGCCAGCAGCTTGGGACTAGCGGGAGGACCTACCGGAGAGACCCAGTACTTC
NA,TRBV2,TRBJ2-1,TRBD1,CASNYFRDRDYNEQFF,TGTGCCAGCAACTATTTCCGGGACAGGGATTACAATGAGCAGTTCTTC
NA,TRBV9,TRBJ2-7,NA,CASSAGGTFSYEQYF,TGTGCCAGCAGCGCCGGAGGGACTTTTTCCTACGAGCAGTACTTC
NA,TRBV27,TRBJ1-5,NA,CASSLSMRGEKVQPQHF,TGTGCCAGCAGTTTATCGATGAGGGGGGAAAAGGTTCAGCCCCAGCATTTT
NA,TRBV7-9,TRBJ1-2,TRBD1,CASSLTGEDGYTF,TGTGCCAGCAGCTTGACAGGGGAGGATGGCTACACCTTC
NA,TRBV18,TRBJ1-5,NA,CASSPWGSDGNQPQHF,TGTGCCAGCTCACCTTGGGGATCAGACGGTAATCAGCCCCAGCATTTT
NA,TRBV6-6,TRBJ2-7,NA,CASSNEGRGSYEQYF,TGTGCCAGCAGTAACGAGGGAAGAGGGTCCTACGAGCAGTACTTC
once,TRBV28,TRBJ1-5,TRBD1,CASSLQTGIDQPQHF,TGTGCCAGCAGTCTTCAGACAGGGATAGATCAGCCCCAGCATTTT
NA,TRBV25-1,TRBJ2-2,NA,CASSVLNTGELFF,TGTGCCAGCAGTGTACTCAACACCGGGGAGCTGTTTTTT
few,TRBV30,TRBJ1-4,TRBD1,CAWSRAGTVNEKLFF,TGTGCCTGGAGTCGCGCCGGGACAGTTAATGAGAAACTGTTTTTT
NA,TRBV7-3,TRBJ2-7,NA,CASSLMGVTQPYEQYF,TGTGCCAGCAGCTTAATGGGGGTCACACAACCATACGAGCAGTACTTC
NA,TRBV5-1,TRBJ1-2,TRBD1,CASSTGQVFGGYTF,TGCGCCAGCAGCACCGGACAGGTTTTTGGGGGCTACACCTTC
NA,TRBV28,TRBJ1-3,NA,CASKQPSGNTIYF,TGTGCCAGCAAACAGCCTTCTGGAAACACCATATATTTT
NA,TRBV5-5,TRBJ1-2,NA,CASSQIPNYGYTF,TGTGCCAGCAGCCAAATCCCTAACTATGGCTACACCTTC
NA,TRBV7-2,TRBJ1-5,TRBD1,CASSLDRQYQPQHF,TGTGCCAGCAGCCTGGACAGGCAATATCAGCCCCAGCATTTT
NA,TRBV10-3,TRBJ1-3,TRBD1,CAISAQTGVLNSGNTIYF,TGTGCCATCAGTGCTCAGACAGGGGTGTTGAACTCTGGAAACACCATATATTTT
once,TRBV11-2,TRBJ2-5,TRBD2,CASSTRTSGRQETQYF,TGTGCCAGCAGCACCCGGACTAGCGGGCGTCAAGAGACCCAGTACTTC
once,TRBV19,TRBJ2-7,TRBD1,CASGRGGTYEQYF,TGTGCCAGTGGGAGAGGGGGCACGTACGAGCAGTACTTC
NA,TRBV28,TRBJ1-2,TRBD1,CALGDSPNYGYTF,TGTGCCCTTGGGGACAGCCCTAACTATGGCTACACCTTC
NA,TRBV5-1,TRBJ2-1,NA,CASAGGPYNEQFF,TGCGCCAGCGCGGGCGGACCCTACAATGAGCAGTTCTTC
NA,TRBV28,TRBJ2-2,NA,CASSLGGGRTGELFF,TGTGCCAGCTCCCTCGGAGGGGGGCGGACCGGGGAGCTGTTTTTT
NA,TRBV4-1,TRBJ1-1,TRBD1,CASSPRQGTEAFF,TGCGCCAGCAGCCCGCGACAGGGTACTGAAGCTTTCTTT
NA,TRBV5-1,TRBJ2-5,TRBD2,CASSLVVAGAQYF,TGCGCCAGCAGCTTGGTAGTAGCGGGAGCCCAGTACTTC
NA,TRBV7-9,TRBJ2-7,TRBD1,CASSQRQGDEQYF,TGTGCCAGCAGCCAACGACAGGGGGACGAGCAGTACTTC
NA,TRBV18,TRBJ1-3,TRBD1,CASSADRGDSGNTIYF,TGTGCCAGCTCCGCGGACAGGGGTGACTCTGGAAACACCATATATTTT
NA,TRBV11-3,TRBJ2-2,TRBD2,CASSLGTGTSGRANTGELFF,TGTGCCAGCAGCTTAGGTACTGGGACTAGCGGGCGCGCGAACACCGGGGAGCTGTTTTTT
NA,TRBV18,TRBJ2-7,TRBD2,CASSPLAGGAYEQYF,TGTGCCAGCTCACCACTAGCGGGAGGCGCCTACGAGCAGTACTTC
NA,TRBV30,TRBJ2-1,NA,CAWSLREQFF,TGTGCCTGGAGTTTACGTGAGCAGTTCTTC
NA,TRBV9,TRBJ2-5,NA,CASSVGSGDQETQYF,TGTGCCAGCAGCGTAGGGTCCGGGGACCAAGAGACCCAGTACTTC
NA,TRBV11-2,TRBJ1-2,NA,CASSLGPYDYGYTF,TGTGCCAGCAGCTTGGGACCGTACGACTATGGCTACACCTTC
NA,TRBV18,TRBJ2-3,TRBD2,CASSPSREAQYF,TGTGCCAGCTCACCAAGCCGGGAGGCGCAGTATTTT
NA,TRBV28,TRBJ1-2,TRBD1,CASSFSGDRDGYTF,TGTGCCAGCAGTTTTTCGGGCGACAGGGATGGCTACACCTTC
few,TRBV9,TRBJ1-1,NA,CASSVLFNTEAFF,TGTGCCAGCAGCGTCCTGTTTAACACTGAAGCTTTCTTT
NA,TRBV18,TRBJ1-1,NA,CASTLDTVNTEAFF,TGTGCCAGCACACTGGACACCGTGAACACTGAAGCTTTCTTT
NA,TRBV7-9,TRBJ2-7,NA,CASSLVPTSTGEQYF,TGTGCCAGCAGCTTAGTCCCCACATCTACTGGCGAGCAGTACTTC